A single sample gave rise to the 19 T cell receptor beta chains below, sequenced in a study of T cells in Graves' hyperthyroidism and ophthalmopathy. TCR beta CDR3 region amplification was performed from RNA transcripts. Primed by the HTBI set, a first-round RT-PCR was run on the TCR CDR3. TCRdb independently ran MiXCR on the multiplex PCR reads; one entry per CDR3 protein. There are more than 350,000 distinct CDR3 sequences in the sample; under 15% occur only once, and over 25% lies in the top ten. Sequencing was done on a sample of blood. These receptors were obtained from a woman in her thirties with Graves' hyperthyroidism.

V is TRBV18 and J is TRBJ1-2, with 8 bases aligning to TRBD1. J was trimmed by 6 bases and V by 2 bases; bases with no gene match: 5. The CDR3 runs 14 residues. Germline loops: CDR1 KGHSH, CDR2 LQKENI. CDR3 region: CASSPATGVNGYTF. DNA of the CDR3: TGTGCCAGCTCACCAGCGACAGGGGTTAATGGCTACACCTTC.

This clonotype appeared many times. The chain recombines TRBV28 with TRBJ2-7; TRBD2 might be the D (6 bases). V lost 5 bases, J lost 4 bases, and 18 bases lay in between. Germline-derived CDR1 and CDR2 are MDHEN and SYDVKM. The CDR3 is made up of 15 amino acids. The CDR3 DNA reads TGTGCCAGCAGTACCAGCGGCTTAGGGACTTACGAGCAGTACTTC. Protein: CASSTSGLGTYEQYF.

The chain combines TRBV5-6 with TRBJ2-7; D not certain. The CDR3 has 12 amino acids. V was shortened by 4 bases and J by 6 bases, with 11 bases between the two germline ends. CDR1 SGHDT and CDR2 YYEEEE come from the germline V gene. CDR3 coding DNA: TGTGCCAGCAGCGGTAAGGACGGCGAGCAGTACTTC. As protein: CASSGKDGEQYF.

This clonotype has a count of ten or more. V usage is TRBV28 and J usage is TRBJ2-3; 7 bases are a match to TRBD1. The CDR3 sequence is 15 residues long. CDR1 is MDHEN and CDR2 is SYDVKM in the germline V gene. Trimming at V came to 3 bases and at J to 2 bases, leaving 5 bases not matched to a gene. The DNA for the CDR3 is TGTGCCAGCAGTTTCGCCAGGGGGTACACAGATACGCAGTATTTT. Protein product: CASSFARGYTDTQYF.

The CDR3 region is CASSPPPGRHPYNEQFF. The CDR3 region has the DNA TGTGCCAGCAGCCCCCCCCCGGGACGCCATCCGTACAATGAGCAGTTCTTC. The V call is TRBV28, the J call TRBJ2-1; D possibly matches TRBD1 or TRBD2 (5 bases each). Germline CDR1 reads MDHEN; CDR2 reads SYDVKM. Trimming removed 6 bases at V and 4 bases at J, with 22 bases between. The CDR3 is 17 residues long.

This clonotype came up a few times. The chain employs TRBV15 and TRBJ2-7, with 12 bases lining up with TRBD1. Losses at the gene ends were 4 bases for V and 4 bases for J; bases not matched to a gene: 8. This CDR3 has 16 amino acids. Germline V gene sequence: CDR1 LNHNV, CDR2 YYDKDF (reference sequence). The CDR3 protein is CATSTSRDRGLYEQYF. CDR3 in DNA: TGTGCCACCAGCACCAGCCGGGACAGGGGGCTTTACGAGCAGTACTTC.

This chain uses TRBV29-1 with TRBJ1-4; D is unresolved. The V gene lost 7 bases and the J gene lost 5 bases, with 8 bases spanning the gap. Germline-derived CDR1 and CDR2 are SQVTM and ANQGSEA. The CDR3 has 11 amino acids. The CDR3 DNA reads TGCAGCGGACGGCAAAATGAAAAACTGTTTTTT. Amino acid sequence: CSGRQNEKLFF.

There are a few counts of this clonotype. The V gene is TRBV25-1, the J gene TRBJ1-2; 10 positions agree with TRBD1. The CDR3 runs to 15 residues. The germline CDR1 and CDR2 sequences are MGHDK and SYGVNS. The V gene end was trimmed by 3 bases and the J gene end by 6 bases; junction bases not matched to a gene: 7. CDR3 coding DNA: TGTGCCAGCAGTGACGAGACAGGGGGCGCGGATGGCTACACCTTC. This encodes CASSDETGGADGYTF.

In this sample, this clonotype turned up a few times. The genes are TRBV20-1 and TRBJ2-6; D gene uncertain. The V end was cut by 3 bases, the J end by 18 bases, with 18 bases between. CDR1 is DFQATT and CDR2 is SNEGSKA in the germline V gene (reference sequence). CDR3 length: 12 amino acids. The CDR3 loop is CSARSPPENPTF. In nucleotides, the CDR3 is TGCAGTGCTAGGAGCCCCCCGGAGAACCCGACTTTC.

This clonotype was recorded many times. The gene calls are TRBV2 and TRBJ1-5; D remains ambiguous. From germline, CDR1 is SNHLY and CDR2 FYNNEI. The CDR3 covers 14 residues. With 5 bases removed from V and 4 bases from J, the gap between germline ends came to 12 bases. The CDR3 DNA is TGTGCCAGCAGTTGGACCCGTAGTAATCAGCCCCAGCATTTT. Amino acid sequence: CASSWTRSNQPQHF.

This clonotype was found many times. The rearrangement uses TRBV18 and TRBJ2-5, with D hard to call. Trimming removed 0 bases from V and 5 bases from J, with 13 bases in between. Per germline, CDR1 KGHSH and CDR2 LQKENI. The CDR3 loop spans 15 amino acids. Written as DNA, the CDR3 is TGTGCCAGCTCACCACCGACACGGCTAAAGGAGACCCAGTACTTC. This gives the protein CASSPPTRLKETQYF.

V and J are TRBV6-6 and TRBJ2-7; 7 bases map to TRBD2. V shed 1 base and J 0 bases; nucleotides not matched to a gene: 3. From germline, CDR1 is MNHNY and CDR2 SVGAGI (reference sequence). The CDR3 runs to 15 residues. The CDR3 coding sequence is TGTGCCAGCAGTTACTACGGGACTACCTCCTACGAGCAGTACTTC. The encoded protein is CASSYYGTTSYEQYF.

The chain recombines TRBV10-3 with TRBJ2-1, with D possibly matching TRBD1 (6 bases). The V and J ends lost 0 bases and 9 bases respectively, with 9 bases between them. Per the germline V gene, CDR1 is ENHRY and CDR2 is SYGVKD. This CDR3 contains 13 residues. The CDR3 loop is CAISESNRAEQFF. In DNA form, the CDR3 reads TGTGCCATCAGTGAGTCCAACAGGGCTGAGCAGTTCTTC.

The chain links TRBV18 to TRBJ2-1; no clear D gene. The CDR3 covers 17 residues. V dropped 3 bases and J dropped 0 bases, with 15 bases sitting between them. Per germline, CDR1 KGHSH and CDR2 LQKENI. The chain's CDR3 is CASSPRSQASSYNEQFF. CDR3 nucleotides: TGTGCCAGCTCACCCAGATCGCAGGCTAGCTCCTACAATGAGCAGTTCTTC. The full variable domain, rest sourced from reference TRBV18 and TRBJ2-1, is NAGVMQNPRHLVRRRGQEARLRCSPMKGHSHVYWYRQLPEEGLKFMVYLQKENIIDESGMPKERFSAEFPKEGPSILRIQQVVRGDSAAYFCASSPRSQASSYNEQFFGPGTRLTVL.

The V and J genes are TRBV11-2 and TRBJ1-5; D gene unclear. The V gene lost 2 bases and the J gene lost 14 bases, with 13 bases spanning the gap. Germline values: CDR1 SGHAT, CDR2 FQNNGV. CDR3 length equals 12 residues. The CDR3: CASSLRAGTKHF. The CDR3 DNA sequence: TGTGCCAGCAGCTTAAGAGCGGGAACCAAGCATTTT.

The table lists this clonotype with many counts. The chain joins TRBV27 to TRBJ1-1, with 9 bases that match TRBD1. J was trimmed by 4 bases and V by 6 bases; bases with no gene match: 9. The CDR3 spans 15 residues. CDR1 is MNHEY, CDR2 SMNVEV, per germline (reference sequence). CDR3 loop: CASRSGQGRGTEAFF. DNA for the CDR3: TGTGCCAGCAGATCGGGACAGGGAAGGGGCACTGAAGCTTTCTTT.

As DNA, the CDR3 is TGTGCCAGCAGTTACTGGCAGGGGTTGGCAGATACGCAGTATTTT. Encoded protein: CASSYWQGLADTQYF. The J gene is TRBJ2-3, the V gene TRBV6-6; D possibly corresponds to TRBD1 (6 bases). This CDR3 spans 15 amino acids. The ends were cut back, 1 base at V and 4 bases at J, with 12 bases in the middle. CDR1 MNHNY and CDR2 SVGAGI come from the germline V gene (reference sequence).

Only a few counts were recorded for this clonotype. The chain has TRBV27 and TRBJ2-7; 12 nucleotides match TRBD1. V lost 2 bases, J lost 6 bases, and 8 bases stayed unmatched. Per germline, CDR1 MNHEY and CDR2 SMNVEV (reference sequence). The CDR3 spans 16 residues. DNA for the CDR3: TGTGCCAGCAGTTTAAGGGGCGGGACAGGGGGCACCGAGCAGTACTTC. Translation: CASSLRGGTGGTEQYF.

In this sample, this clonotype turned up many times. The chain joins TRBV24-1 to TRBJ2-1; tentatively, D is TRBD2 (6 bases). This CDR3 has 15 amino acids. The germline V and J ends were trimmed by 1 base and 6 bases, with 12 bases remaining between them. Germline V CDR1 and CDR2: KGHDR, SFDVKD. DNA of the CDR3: TGTGCCACCAGTGATTTAACGGGAGCCTCCAATGAGCAGTTCTTC. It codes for CATSDLTGASNEQFF.